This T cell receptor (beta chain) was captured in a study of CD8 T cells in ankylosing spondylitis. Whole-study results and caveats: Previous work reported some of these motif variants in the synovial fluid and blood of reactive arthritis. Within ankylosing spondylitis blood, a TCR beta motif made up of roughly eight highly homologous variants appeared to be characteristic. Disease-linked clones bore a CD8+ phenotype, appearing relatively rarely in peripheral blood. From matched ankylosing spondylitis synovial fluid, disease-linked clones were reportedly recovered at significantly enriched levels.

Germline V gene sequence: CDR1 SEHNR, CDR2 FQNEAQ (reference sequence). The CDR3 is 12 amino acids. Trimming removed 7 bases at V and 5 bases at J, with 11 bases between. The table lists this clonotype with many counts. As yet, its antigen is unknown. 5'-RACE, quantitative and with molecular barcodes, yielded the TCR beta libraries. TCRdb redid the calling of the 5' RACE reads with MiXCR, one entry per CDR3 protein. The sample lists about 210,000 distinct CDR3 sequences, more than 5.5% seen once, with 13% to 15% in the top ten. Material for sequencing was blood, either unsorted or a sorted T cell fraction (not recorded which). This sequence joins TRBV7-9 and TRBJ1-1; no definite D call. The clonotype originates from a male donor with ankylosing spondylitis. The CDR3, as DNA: TGTGCCAGCACCCCTGGCGGGACTGAAGCTTTCTTT. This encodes CASTPGGTEAFF.